The 20 T cell receptor beta chains below come from one sample, sequenced in a study of blood T cell repertoires in COVID-19. Measured with immunoSEQ multiplex PCR; TCRdb has only the in-frame clones, and not every one. The repertoire consists of 160,000 or so clones, with around four fifths occurring once and the leading ten covering around a fifth. The source material was peripheral blood. The receptors derive from a woman at least 80 years old with acute or convalescent COVID-19.

J is TRBJ2-3 and V is TRBV28, with D unclear. The CDR3 is 12 residues long. The V end lost 5 bases, the J end lost 2 bases, and 5 bases lay between the germline ends. Germline CDR1 and CDR2: MDHEN and SYDVKM. The CDR3 DNA reads as TGTGCCAGCAGTGACACCACAGATACGCAGTATTTT. Its protein product is CASSDTTDTQYF.

V and J are TRBV9 and TRBJ2-3; the D gene is possibly TRBD2 (5 bases). The V and J ends lost 0 bases and 1 base respectively, with 18 bases between them. The CDR3 consists of 18 residues. Germline-derived CDR1 and CDR2 are SGDLS and YYNGEE. The CDR3 region is CASSVGSLRTGGTDTQYF. CDR3 nucleotides: TGTGCCAGCAGCGTAGGCAGTCTGAGGACCGGGGGCACAGATACGCAGTATTTT.

CDR3 coding DNA: TGTGCCAGCAGTGAACTGCTAGCGAACACCTACAATGAGCAGTTCTTC. Its protein product is CASSELLANTYNEQFF. The V and J genes are TRBV6-1 and TRBJ2-1; D perhaps matches TRBD2 (6 bases). The V and J ends lost 2 bases and 2 bases respectively, with 13 bases between them. The CDR3 length is 16 residues. Germline values: CDR1 MNHNS, CDR2 SASEGT.

The chain couples TRBV5-6 to TRBJ2-7, with D possibly TRBD1 on 5 matching bases. Germline V gives CDR1 SGHDT, CDR2 YYEEEE. V lost 2 bases to trimming and J lost 3 bases, with 12 bases between them. This CDR3 region has 14 residues. CDR3 sequence: CASSFYGADYEQYF. Written as DNA, the CDR3 is TGTGCCAGCAGCTTTTATGGGGCCGACTACGAGCAGTACTTC.

The chain recombines TRBV10-3 with TRBJ1-5; tentative D call: TRBD1 (5 bases). CDR1 is ENHRY, CDR2 SYGVKD, per germline. This CDR3 region has 15 residues. The V end was cut by 2 bases, the J end by 7 bases, with 15 bases between. The CDR3 region has the DNA TGTGCCATCAGTGAGAGTCCCAGGGTTGAGCAGCCCCAGCATTTT. Protein product: CAISESPRVEQPQHF.

The chain recombines TRBV5-6 with TRBJ2-1; D is perhaps TRBD2 (5 bases). V shed 0 bases and J shed 7 bases, with 23 bases lying between them. The CDR3 spans 18 residues. Germline CDR1 is SGHDT and CDR2 is YYEEEE. Here the CDR3 reads CASSLGPPGPTGINEQFF. DNA for the CDR3: TGTGCCAGCAGCTTGGGTCCTCCGGGCCCAACGGGGATAAATGAGCAGTTCTTC.

The rearrangement uses TRBV12-3 or TRBV12-4 and TRBJ1-2; the D gene is possibly TRBD1 (5 bases). V lost 6 bases and J 4 bases, leaving 12 bases between the germline ends. This CDR3 region has 13 residues. CDR3 nucleotide sequence: TGTGCCAGCAGGAAGGGGCAGTCCTATGGCTACACCTTC. As protein: CASRKGQSYGYTF.

This chain uses TRBV6-5 with TRBJ2-7, with a weak D call TRBD2 (6 bases). CDR3 size: 12 residues. V was clipped by 11 bases and J by 2 bases, with 13 bases between them. Looked up from germline, CDR1 is MNHEY and CDR2 is SVGAGI. The CDR3 is CAGRAGTYEQYF. Written as DNA, the CDR3 is TGTGCCGGGAGAGCGGGCACCTACGAGCAGTACTTC.

For the CDR3, the DNA is TGCGCCAGCAGCTTTTGGGACAGATCCTCCTACGAGCAGTACTTC. Its translation is CASSFWDRSSYEQYF. The V call is TRBV5-1, the J call TRBJ2-7; TRBD1 matches 7 bases. In germline, CDR1 is SGHRS, CDR2 YFSETQ. This CDR3 spans 15 amino acids. V lost 2 bases to trimming and J lost 0 bases; unmatched junction nucleotides: 5.

This clone was counted once. V is TRBV18 and J is TRBJ2-6, with 7 bases identical to TRBD1. The germline gives CDR1 KGHSH, CDR2 LQKENI. This CDR3 is 17 amino acids long. V was clipped by 5 bases and J by 1 base; unmatched bases: 8. CDR3 DNA: TGTGCCAGCTCATCGGGACAGCTTAGATCTGGGGCCAACGTCCTGACTTTC. Residues: CASSSGQLRSGANVLTF.

The J gene is TRBJ1-2, the V gene TRBV28, with D tentatively TRBD1 (5 bases). Germline CDR1 is MDHEN and CDR2 is SYDVKM. V lost 7 bases to trimming and J lost 8 bases, with 20 bases between them. The CDR3 sequence is 14 residues long. DNA for the CDR3: TGTGCCAGCATCTCAGCAGGGACTCAACTCGGCTACACCTTC. It codes for CASISAGTQLGYTF.

The CDR3 loop is CATSGTGSSYNSPLHF. The CDR3 DNA reads as TGTGCCACCAGCGGAACAGGGAGCTCCTATAATTCACCCCTCCACTTT. The chain joins TRBV15 to TRBJ1-6, with D perhaps matching TRBD1 (6 bases). The germline CDR1 and CDR2 sequences are LNHNV and YYDKDF (reference sequence). Deletions cut 5 bases from V and 0 bases from J, with 11 bases between. The CDR3 is 16 residues long.

The chain joins TRBV5-1 to TRBJ2-7; the match to TRBD2 covers 10 bases. J lost 3 bases, V lost 0 bases, and 3 bases had no gene match. The CDR3 totals 15 residues. The germline gives CDR1 SGHRS, CDR2 YFSETQ. CDR3 region: CASSLEAGGIYEQYF. The CDR3 DNA reads TGCGCCAGCAGCTTGGAAGCGGGAGGGATCTACGAGCAGTACTTC.

V usage is TRBV19 and J usage is TRBJ2-2; unclear D gene. CDR3 size: 15 residues. V dropped 3 bases and J dropped 4 bases, with 12 bases sitting between them. CDR1 and CDR2 from the germline V gene are LNHDA and SQIVND (reference sequence). The CDR3 nucleotides read TGTGCCAGTAGTATTTTTCTGGGCTCCACCGGGGAGCTGTTTTTT. Protein: CASSIFLGSTGELFF.

This clone showed up just a few times. The genes are TRBV10-1 and TRBJ2-5; 10 nucleotides agree with TRBD2. The germline gives CDR1 WNHNN, CDR2 SYGVQD (reference sequence). The V gene end was trimmed by 5 bases and the J gene end by 5 bases; junction bases not matched to a gene: 8. The CDR3 has 15 amino acids. CDR3 DNA sequence: TGCGCCAGCAGTCGCCTAGCGGGAGTTGATGAGACCCAGTACTTC. Translation: CASSRLAGVDETQYF.

This clone was seen only a few times. The CDR3 is CASSVGTGGGEKLFF. The CDR3 nucleotides read TGTGCCAGCAGCGTAGGGACAGGGGGCGGTGAAAAACTGTTTTTT. The chain is built from TRBV9 and TRBJ1-4; TRBD1 aligns across 11 bases. Germline lookup yields CDR1 SGDLS and CDR2 YYNGEE. This CDR3 comprises 15 residues. J lost 7 bases, V lost 0 bases, and 2 bases had no gene match.

CDR3 in amino acids: CASRGPNSYNEQFF. CDR3 bases: TGTGCCAGCAGGGGGCCTAATTCCTACAATGAGCAGTTCTTC. The chain has TRBV28 and TRBJ2-1, with D possibly being TRBD1 (5 bases). The CDR3 contains 14 residues. The germline CDR1 and CDR2 sequences are MDHEN and SYDVKM. V was trimmed by 6 bases and J by 1 base, leaving 10 bases between them.

This clone showed up just once. This rearrangement joins TRBV20-1 to TRBJ2-7; no clear D. Germline CDR1 reads DFQATT; CDR2 reads SNEGSKA (reference sequence). The CDR3 extends over 11 amino acids. The V end was cut by 3 bases, the J end by 9 bases, with 12 bases between. CDR3 sequence reads: CSARGTLMQYF. For the CDR3, the DNA is TGCAGTGCTAGGGGCACCCTAATGCAGTACTTC.

This clone appeared once. The genes are TRBV21-1 and TRBJ1-5; the D call TRBD1 from the table was never checked on the DNA. TRBV21-1 is assigned pseudogene status. This CDR3 has 14 residues. DNA for the CDR3: TGTGCCAGCAGCAAAGATCCAGGGGGTCAGCCCCAGCATTTT. This sequence encodes CASSKDPGGQPQHF.

This clone was seen a single time. The rearrangement uses TRBV6-5 and TRBJ1-1; 7 bases line up with TRBD1. Losses at the gene ends were 2 bases for V and 6 bases for J; bases not matched to a gene: 3. CDR1 is MNHEY and CDR2 is SVGAGI in the germline V gene. CDR3 size: 13 residues. Here the CDR3 DNA reads TGTGCCAGCAGTTACACGACAGGGCCTGAAGCTTTCTTT. Its protein is CASSYTTGPEAFF.